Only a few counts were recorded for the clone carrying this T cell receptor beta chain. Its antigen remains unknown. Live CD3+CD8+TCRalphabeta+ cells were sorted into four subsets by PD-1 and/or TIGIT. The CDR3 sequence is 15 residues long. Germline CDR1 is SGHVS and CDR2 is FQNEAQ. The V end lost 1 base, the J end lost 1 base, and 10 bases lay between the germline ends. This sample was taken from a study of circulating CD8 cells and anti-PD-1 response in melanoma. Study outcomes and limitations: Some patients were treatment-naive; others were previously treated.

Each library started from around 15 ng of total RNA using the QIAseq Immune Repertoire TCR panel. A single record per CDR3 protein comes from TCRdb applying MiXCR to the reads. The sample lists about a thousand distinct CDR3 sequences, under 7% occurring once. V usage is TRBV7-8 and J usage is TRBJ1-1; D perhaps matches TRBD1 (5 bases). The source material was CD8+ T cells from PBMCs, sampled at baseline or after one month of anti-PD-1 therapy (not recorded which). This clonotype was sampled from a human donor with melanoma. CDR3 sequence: CASSLGGAWNTEAFF. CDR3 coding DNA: TGTGCCAGCAGCTTAGGGGGCGCTTGGAACACTGAAGCTTTCTTT. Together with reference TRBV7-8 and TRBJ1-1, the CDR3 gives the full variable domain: GAGVSQSPRYKVAKRGQDVALRCDPISGHVSLFWYQQALGQGPEFLTYFQNEAQLDKSGLPSDRFFAERPEGSVSTLKIQRTQQEDSAVYLCASSLGGAWNTEAFFGQGTRLTVV.